The text below deals with one T cell receptor (beta chain). This clone showed up just a few times. No antigen is known for it. Per-base quality was not reported, and no clone a single base away is much larger than it. The sample belongs to a study of blood T cell repertoires in COVID-19 (TCRdb year 2020). Turning to the overall study: Samples from collaborators originated in the United States, Italy and Spain and spanned both the acute and convalescent phases of COVID-19. Where HLA class I and class II types were available, the types were taken from metadata supplied by the sample provider, not from assay-based typing. Samples came from the ongoing ImmuneRACE study (first 160 participants) plus 1,254 subjects from 6 global collaborators. The material from the prospective study consisted of cDNA or gDNA derived from T cells, B-cell-depleted T cells, or PBMCs. A de-identified subject ID, COVID-19 status, age in years and sex were almost always included in the sample metadata. The repertoires were released in a freely available public database meant as a resource for research on the immune response to SARS-CoV-2. The dataset comprised deeply sampled blood TCRbeta repertoires from subjects exposed to, actively infected with, or recovered from COVID-19.

Study-level results and caveats: The quantity of clinical and demographic metadata differed by source and by participant and was supplied without curation.

Enrolling through a virtual design, the prospective study's participants ranged in age from roughly 18 to 89 years and lived across about two dozen United States geographic areas. In the prospective study, participants were assigned to cohorts based on the clinical history participants reported in a screening survey and a study questionnaire. For ImmuneRACE Cohort 3, a participant was defined as recovered based on two consecutive negative NP/OP PCR tests, clearance by a healthcare professional, or resolution of symptoms. Each participant in the prospective study had whole blood, serum and a nasopharyngeal or oropharyngeal swab collected by mobile phlebotomists. Additional blood draws and questionnaires over a roughly two-month period could optionally be provided by prospective study participants. Before DNA extraction, prospective study blood samples were shipped either frozen or at room temperature.

TCRbeta CDR3 regions were amplified from genomic DNA using the immunoSEQ Assay, a bias-controlled multiplex PCR. Per the original workflow: Nucleated cell counts per sample were estimated from amplification of reference gene primers within the assay. Sequence reads were collapsed and filtered to measure the absolute abundance of every unique TCRbeta CDR3 rearrangement. Productive Simpson clonality was computed per sample as the square root of Simpson's diversity index over productive rearrangements. Imported from immuneACCESS, the table was reduced by TCRdb to in-frame sequences with V and J called. These copies leave out some clones; in studies compared against another copy, an unresolved V gene accounts for under half, and the cause of the remainder is not known. Clone size and V and J calls were adopted from that table, with D and trimming inferred from the DNA. Within this sample are 450,000 to 500,000 clones, with approximately 86% of them counted one time only. The leading ten clones occupy 6.5% to 8.5% of the sample.

The source is a woman aged 55-69 years who had recovered from COVID-19. Sequenced input: PBMCs or T cells enriched from blood (not recorded which).

The encoded CDR3 is CASSFIQGAYGYTF. The nucleotides read TGTGCCAGCAGTTTTATCCAGGGGGCCTATGGCTACACCTTC. The sequence joins TRBV27 to TRBJ1-2; TRBD1 matches 8 bases in the middle. The CDR3 contains 14 residues, cysteine and phenylalanine counted. The DNA shown is the 42-base CDR3, in frame from base 1. Reading the germline V gene (reference sequence) gives CDR1 MNHEY and CDR2 SMNVEV. Trimming leaves V shorter by 3 bases and J shorter by 4 bases, with the junction holding 4 bases beyond the gene matches.